This T cell receptor beta chain was documented in a study of T-cell memory formation after mild COVID-19. At the level of the study: Most TCR clusters belonged to a single donor. Findings of the study overall: Clones contracting day 15 to 85 were balanced CD4/CD8; later expanders leaned CD4+.

5'RACE with constant-segment primers built TCRalpha and TCRbeta cDNA libraries with UMIs. TCRdb itself ran the 5' RACE reads through MiXCR, one entry per CDR3 protein. This sample carries 500,000 to 600,000 distinct CDR3 sequences, roughly 17% of them seen once, and the ten largest clones take about 12%. This clonotype was recorded a few times. Antigen: not known. Trimming cost V 1 base and J 4 bases, with 12 bases left between them. The CDR3 covers 15 residues. CDR1 is SGHRS and CDR2 is YFSETQ in the germline V gene. The sequence was obtained from an adult woman who had mild COVID-19 (a few samples of this study predate the infection). Cell type and time point are not known. The specimen was PBMCs or a T cell subset sorted from them (not recorded which). The rearrangement uses TRBV5-1 and TRBJ2-1, with D possibly being TRBD1 (6 bases). The CDR3 bases are TGCGCCAGCAGCTTGTCCCCTGGACAGTACAATGAGCAGTTCTTC. Amino acids: CASSLSPGQYNEQFF.